This record covers a single TCR beta chain. Participants spanned ages about 18 to 95 years and resided in some 22 US areas. The data belong to a study of blood T cell repertoires in COVID-19. Data came from immunoSEQ multiplex PCR; TCRdb stores just in-frame clones and leaves some out. The data contain approximately 250,000 clones, around 89% of them seen just once; the ten biggest clones take up under 5%. The CDR3 has 14 amino acids. Trimming removed 7 bases at V and 2 bases at J, with 12 bases between. CDR1 is LGHNT and CDR2 is FRNRAP in the germline V gene. The receptor's source is a woman aged 25 to 39 who had recovered from COVID-19. Sequences were obtained from PBMCs or T cells enriched from blood (not recorded which). J is TRBJ2-4 and V is TRBV12-5, with a possible D match to TRBD2 (8 bases). The CDR3 nucleotides read TGTGCTAGTGCGGGAGGGGGCCCCAAAAACATTCAGTACTTC. Translated, it gives CASAGGGPKNIQYF. Combining the CDR3 with reference TRBV12-5 and TRBJ2-4 gives the whole variable domain DARVTQTPRHKVTEMGQEVTMRCQPILGHNTVFWYRQTMMQGLELLAYFRNRAPLDDSGMPKDRFSAEMPDATLATLKIQPSEPRDSAVYFCASAGGGPKNIQYFGAGTRLSVL.